This T cell receptor (beta chain) was recovered during a study of vaccination and CD4 T cells after COVID-19. Study-wide context: Overlapping SARS-CoV-2, HCoV-NL63, HCoV-OC43 and HCoV-229E spike peptides were used to stimulate cells. The authors gave control cultures a CEFX pool, an HIV-1 Nef pool, or no peptide.

Turning to this clonotype: Its antigen remains unknown.

The assay that was used to sequence DNA from cultured CD4+ T cells was the Oncomine TCR Beta short-read assay. Extraction of genomic DNA was performed on cultured CD4+ T cells. TCRdb re-analysed the PCR reads in MiXCR, keeping a single row per CDR3 protein. Of roughly 23,000 distinct CDR3 sequences listed, 40% to 50% are singletons. Treatment of the sample: roughly 10-day PBMC culture with coronavirus spike peptide pools or control peptides (ViraFEST assay). With peptide pools, ViraFEST first expanded antigen-specific T cells and afterwards sequenced their TCRs. The sequences come from CD4+ T cells from blood, cultured in vitro, collected before SARS-CoV-2 vaccination. This sequence was found in a human donor who received a COVID-19 vaccine.

CDR3 in DNA: TGTGCCAGTGGGGCAAGCGGTCTCTCCTACGAGCAGTACTTC. It translates to CASGASGLSYEQYF. The chain employs TRBV19 and TRBJ2-7; possibly TRBD1 or TRBD2 for D (5 bases each). Germline loops: CDR1 LNHDA, CDR2 SQIVND (reference sequence). The CDR3 totals 14 residues. V shed 8 bases and J shed 0 bases, with 14 bases lying between them. The entire variable domain, with the rest obtained from reference TRBV19 and TRBJ2-7, is as follows: DGGITQSPKYLFRKEGQNVTLSCEQNLNHDAMYWYRQDPGQGLRLIYYSQIVNDFQKGDIAEGYSVSREKKESFPLTVTSAQKNPTAFYLCASGASGLSYEQYFGPGTRLTVT.